The 19 T cell receptor beta chains reported below all come from one sample, sequenced in a study of T cell repertoires in cytomegalovirus infection (dated by TCRdb to about 2019). Antigens for these TCRs are unknown. The run used an Illumina HiSeq 1500. TCRdb redid the processing of the public reads, applying fastp at Q25 and MiXCR, and retained in-frame beta chains. Each entry is one CDR3 protein sequence, shown with its most common DNA and genes. Recorded for this sample are 450,000 to 550,000 distinct CDR3 sequences; 42% of them occurred a single time. The top ten hold approximately 40% of the sample. The treatment or condition label of this sample denotes: in vitro stimulation with specific CMV peptide epitopes to enrich CMV-specific T cells. The specimen comprised cultured PBMCs, sampled from culture after CMV antigen stimulation. The source of these receptors is a human donor in good health (CMV status not recorded). Some clones in this sample may be carry-over from other donors' samples.

This clonotype was counted a few times. The chain links TRBV6-5 to TRBJ1-4; maybe TRBD1 (5 bases). Trimming left V 2 bases short and J 12 bases short, with 16 bases between. The CDR3 has 14 residues. Germline V gene sequence: CDR1 MNHEY, CDR2 SVGAGI. CDR3 loop: CASSYAQGLGELFF. CDR3 in DNA: TGTGCCAGCAGTTACGCCCAGGGTTTGGGGGAACTGTTTTTT.

This chain links TRBV6-2 or TRBV6-3 with TRBJ2-3, with D hard to call. V shed 6 bases and J shed 3 bases, with 16 bases lying between them. The CDR3 is 15 amino acids. Looked up from germline, CDR1 is MNHEY and CDR2 is SVGEGT. The CDR3 loop reads CASSLGAWRTDTQYF. In nucleotides, the CDR3 is TGTGCCAGCAGCCTTGGCGCCTGGCGGACAGATACGCAGTATTTT.

This clonotype was seen more than once but under ten times. The V and J genes are TRBV28 and TRBJ1-5; no firm D call. This CDR3 region has 16 residues. V was clipped by 2 bases and J by 1 base, with 12 bases between them. CDR1 and CDR2 (germline): MDHEN, SYDVKM. CDR3 amino acids: CASSLRGYRSNQPQHF. For the CDR3, the DNA is TGTGCCAGCAGTTTACGTGGGTACCGGAGCAATCAGCCCCAGCATTTT.

The CDR3, as DNA: TGTGCCAGCAGTAACGGGCCCCGCCGCACAGATACGCAGTATTTT. Protein sequence: CASSNGPRRTDTQYF. V and J are TRBV12-3 or TRBV12-4 and TRBJ2-3; D gene uncertain. V was pared by 5 bases and J by 1 base, with 13 bases between. The CDR3 has 15 amino acids.

The chain carries TRBV19 and TRBJ2-3, with 9 bases matching TRBD1. J lost 2 bases, V lost 5 bases, and 2 bases had no gene match. The CDR3 loop spans 14 amino acids. Germline V gives CDR1 LNHDA, CDR2 SQIVND (reference sequence). CDR3 region: CASSDRGITDTQYF. The CDR3, as DNA: TGTGCCAGTAGTGACAGGGGGATCACAGATACGCAGTATTTT.

This clonotype has more than one count but fewer than ten. V and J are TRBV5-4 and TRBJ2-1, with 8 bases matching TRBD2. The CDR3 is 13 amino acids. The V gene's germline CDR1 is SGHNT and CDR2 YYREEE (reference sequence). V lost 0 bases to trimming and J lost 8 bases; unmatched junction nucleotides: 1. The CDR3 DNA sequence: TGTGCCAGCAGCTTGGTGACTAGCGATGAGCAGTTCTTC. Translated: CASSLVTSDEQFF.

In its sample, this clonotype was seen a few times. CDR3 nucleotides: TGTGCCACCAGCAGGCGCTTCGGACAGGGGAAAAGCTCCTACGAGCAGTACTTC. This encodes CATSRRFGQGKSSYEQYF. This chain links TRBV15 with TRBJ2-7; 9 nucleotides agree with TRBD1. Trimming at V came to 3 bases and at J to 0 bases, leaving 12 bases not matched to a gene. Germline assignment: CDR1 LNHNV and CDR2 YYDKDF (reference sequence). The CDR3 runs to 18 residues.

This rearrangement joins TRBV7-6 to TRBJ2-1; tentatively, D is TRBD1 (5 bases). The V and J ends lost 5 bases and 8 bases respectively, with 25 bases between them. CDR3 length: 17 amino acids. Per the germline V gene, CDR1 is SGHVS and CDR2 is FNYEAQ. The CDR3 sequence: CASSQDWGRAGIHEQFF. CDR3 nucleotides: TGTGCCAGCAGCCAAGACTGGGGCCGGGCAGGGATCCATGAGCAGTTCTTC.

This chain uses TRBV6-2 or TRBV6-3 with TRBJ2-7; D assignment may be TRBD1 or TRBD2 (5 bases each). The CDR3 has 17 residues. CDR1 is MNHEY and CDR2 is SVGEGT in the germline V gene. The V and J ends lost 0 bases and 3 bases respectively, with 18 bases between them. CDR3 loop: CASSYSSGGPSLYEQYF. CDR3 bases: TGTGCCAGCAGTTACTCGTCTGGGGGTCCCTCCCTCTACGAGCAGTACTTC.

The chain has TRBV6-2 or TRBV6-3 and TRBJ2-3, with D possibly matching TRBD2 (5 bases). The CDR3 consists of 15 residues. The germline CDR1 and CDR2 sequences are MNHEY and SVGEGT. The V end was cut by 4 bases, the J end by 1 base, with 12 bases between. The CDR3 coding sequence is TGTGCCAGCAGTTTCTTAAGGCGGGGCACAGATACGCAGTATTTT. Encoded protein: CASSFLRRGTDTQYF.

In this sample, this clonotype turned up once. V is TRBV19 and J is TRBJ1-5, with 11 bases matching TRBD1. In germline, CDR1 is LNHDA, CDR2 SQIVND (reference sequence). The CDR3 loop spans 16 amino acids. With 5 bases clipped from V and 7 bases from J, the junction kept 10 bases outside the gene matches. This CDR3 reads CASSLTWTGGVQPQHF. CDR3 sequence (DNA): TGTGCCAGTAGTCTCACCTGGACAGGGGGCGTGCAGCCCCAGCATTTT.

This clonotype was observed at least ten times. V and J are TRBV7-2 and TRBJ2-5; 11 nucleotides agree with TRBD2. The CDR3 spans 16 residues. The germline V gene has CDR1 SGHTA and CDR2 FQGNSA. Trimming cost V 2 bases and J 5 bases; bases outside gene matches: 7. CDR3 region: CASSLFSGGAKETQYF. The CDR3 DNA reads TGTGCCAGCAGCTTATTTAGCGGGGGGGCCAAGGAGACCCAGTACTTC.

The chain employs TRBV6-5 and TRBJ2-7, with TRBD1 identical over 7 bases. From germline, CDR1 is MNHEY and CDR2 SVGAGI. The CDR3 extends over 13 amino acids. V trimming: 6 bases; J trimming: 3 bases; junction bases outside the gene matches: 5. In DNA, the CDR3 is TGTGCCAGCAGGGAGACAGGGAACTACGAGCAGTACTTC. Its protein product is CASRETGNYEQYF.

This clonotype showed up just once. The J gene is TRBJ2-2, the V gene TRBV27, with 7 bases fitting TRBD2. V lost 3 bases and J lost 0; bases outside the gene matches: 4. The CDR3 is 16 amino acids. Germline V CDR1 and CDR2: MNHEY, SMNVEV (reference sequence). CDR3 amino acids: CASSFKSGANTGELFF. CDR3 sequence (DNA): TGTGCCAGCAGTTTTAAGAGCGGGGCGAACACCGGGGAGCTGTTTTTT.

This clonotype was counted a few times. The CDR3 nucleotides read TGTGCCAGCAGCTTAAGCGGGAGAAGGTACAATGAGCAGTTCTTC. It yields the protein CASSLSGRRYNEQFF. This rearrangement joins TRBV7-2 to TRBJ2-1; 8 nucleotides line up with TRBD2. The CDR3 runs 15 residues. V shed 2 bases and J 4 bases; nucleotides not matched to a gene: 4. Germline V gene data show CDR1 as SGHTA and CDR2 as FQGNSA. Complete variable domain (other parts from reference TRBV7-2 and TRBJ2-1): GAGVSQSPSNKVTEKGKDVELRCDPISGHTALYWYRQSLGQGLEFLIYFQGNSAPDKSGLPSDRFSAERTGGSVSTLTIQRTQQEDSAVYLCASSLSGRRYNEQFFGPGTRLTVL.

This clonotype was recorded a few times. The J gene is TRBJ2-3, the V gene TRBV7-9, with 9 bases identical to TRBD2. Germline CDR1 reads SEHNR; CDR2 reads FQNEAQ (reference sequence). Germline trimming cut 4 bases from V and 6 bases from J; bases unmatched to any gene: 17. The CDR3 covers 18 residues. CDR3 protein: CASSSIQGTSGLRDTQYF. The CDR3 nucleotides read TGTGCCAGCAGCTCGATACAGGGAACTAGCGGGTTACGGGATACGCAGTATTTT. Supplemented by reference TRBV7-9 and TRBJ2-3, the full variable domain reads DTGVSQNPRHKITKRGQNVTFRCDPISEHNRLYWYRQTLGQGPEFLTYFQNEAQLEKSRLLSDRFSAERPKGSFSTLEIQRTEQGDSAMYLCASSSIQGTSGLRDTQYFGPGTRLTVL.

The sample holds a few counts of this clonotype. The chain links TRBV28 to TRBJ2-7; maybe TRBD2 (5 bases). Germline CDR1 MDHEN, CDR2 SYDVKM. The CDR3 length is 12 residues. Trimming removed 6 bases from V and 5 bases from J, with 11 bases in between. The CDR3 nucleotides read TGTGCCAGCAGCCTTACGCGGGACGAGCAGTACTTC. Amino acids: CASSLTRDEQYF.

Only one count was recorded for this clonotype. The rearrangement links TRBV29-1 to TRBJ2-7; D is unclear. The germline V gene has CDR1 SQVTM and CDR2 ANQGSEA. This CDR3 spans 11 amino acids. Trimming cost V 7 bases and J 5 bases, with 12 bases left between them. The CDR3 DNA follows: TGCAGCGCGATAGAGACCCACGAGCAGTACTTC. This codes for CSAIETHEQYF.

This clonotype has more than one count but fewer than ten. The CDR3 reads CASSLVGRGGSYNEQFF. CDR3 nucleotides: TGTGCCAGCAGCTTGGTTGGTAGAGGGGGCTCCTACAATGAGCAGTTCTTC. The chain has TRBV5-4 and TRBJ2-1; maybe TRBD1 (6 bases). The V end was cut by 0 bases, the J end by 0 bases, with 13 bases between. This CDR3 contains 17 residues. The germline gives CDR1 SGHNT, CDR2 YYREEE (reference sequence). The whole variable domain, filled in from reference TRBV5-4 and TRBJ2-1, reads ETGVTQSPTHLIKTRGQQVTLRCSSQSGHNTVSWYQQALGQGPQFIFQYYREEENGRGNFPPRFSGLQFPNYSSELNVNALELDDSALYLCASSLVGRGGSYNEQFFGPGTRLTVL.